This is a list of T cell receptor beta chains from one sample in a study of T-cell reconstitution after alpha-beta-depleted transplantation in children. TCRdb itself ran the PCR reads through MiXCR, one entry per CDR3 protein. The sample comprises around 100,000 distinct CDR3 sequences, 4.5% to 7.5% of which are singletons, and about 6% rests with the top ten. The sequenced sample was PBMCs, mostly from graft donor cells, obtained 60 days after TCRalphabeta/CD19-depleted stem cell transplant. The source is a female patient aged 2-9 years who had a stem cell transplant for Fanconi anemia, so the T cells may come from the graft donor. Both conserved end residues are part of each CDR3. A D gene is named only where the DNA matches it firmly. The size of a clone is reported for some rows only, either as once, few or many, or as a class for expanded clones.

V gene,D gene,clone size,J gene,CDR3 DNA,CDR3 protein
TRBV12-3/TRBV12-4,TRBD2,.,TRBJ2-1,TGTGCCAGCAGTTTAGGACCGGGACTAGCGGGAGGAGGTGAGCAGTTCTTC,CASSLGPGLAGGGEQFF
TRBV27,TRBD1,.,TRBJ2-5,TGTGCCAGCCGGACAGGGGGCGAGGAGACCCAGTACTTC,CASRTGGEETQYF
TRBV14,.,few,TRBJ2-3,TGTGCCAGCAGCCAAGATCGCTACACAGATACGCAGTATTTT,CASSQDRYTDTQYF
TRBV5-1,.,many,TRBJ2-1,TGCGCCAGCAGCTTACAGCGGGCCTACAATGAGCAGTTCTTC,CASSLQRAYNEQFF
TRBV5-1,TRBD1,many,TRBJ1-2,TGCGCCAGCAGCACTGGACAGGGAGGCTATGGCTACACCTTC,CASSTGQGGYGYTF
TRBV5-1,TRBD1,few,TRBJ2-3,TGCGCCAGCAGCTTACCGGGACAGGGAGATACGCAGTATTTT,CASSLPGQGDTQYF
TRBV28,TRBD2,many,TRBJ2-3,TGTGCCAGCCCGGGACTAGCCTGGTTCGATACGCAGTATTTT,CASPGLAWFDTQYF
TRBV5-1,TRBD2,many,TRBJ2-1,TGCGCCAGCAGCTTGGGGCCCGGGACTAGCGTTTACAATGAGCAGTTCTTC,CASSLGPGTSVYNEQFF
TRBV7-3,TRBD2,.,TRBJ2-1,TGTGCCAGCAGCCCAAGAGGACTAGCGGGGGGGCGGAATGAGCAGTTCTTC,CASSPRGLAGGRNEQFF
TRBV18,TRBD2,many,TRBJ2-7,TGTGCCAGCTCCCCCCAAAAGGTAGCGGGAGTCTATTACGAGCAGTACTTC,CASSPQKVAGVYYEQYF
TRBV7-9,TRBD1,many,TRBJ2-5,TGTGCCAGCAGCTTAGAGGGACAGGGCTCGAAGGAAGAGACCCAGTACTTC,CASSLEGQGSKEETQYF
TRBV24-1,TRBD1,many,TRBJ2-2,TGTGCCACCAGTGATTTTGCCCGGACAGGCACCGGGGAGCTGTTTTTT,CATSDFARTGTGELFF
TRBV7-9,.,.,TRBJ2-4,TGTGCCAGCAGCCTCAGGGGAGGGTCAAACATTCAGTACTTC,CASSLRGGSNIQYF
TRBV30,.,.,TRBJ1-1,TGTGCCTGGACCCCCACCCCGGTTGAAGCTTTCTTT,CAWTPTPVEAFF
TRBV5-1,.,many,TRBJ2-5,TGCGCCAGCAGCCAGTCAGAGGGGGGGGAGACCCAGTACTTC,CASSQSEGGETQYF
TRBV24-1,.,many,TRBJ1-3,TGTGCCACCAGTGACCCGGACGGCGACTCTGGAAACACCATATATTTT,CATSDPDGDSGNTIYF
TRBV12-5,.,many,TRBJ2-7,TGTGCTGGTGCGGGACTTAGAGTCTACGAGCAGTACTTC,CAGAGLRVYEQYF
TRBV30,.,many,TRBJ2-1,TGTGCCTGGAGCACGGGAGTTGAGCAGTTCTTC,CAWSTGVEQFF
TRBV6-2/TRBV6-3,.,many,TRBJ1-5,TGTGCCAGCAGTCCCGCTCGGCCAGGGAATCAGCCCCAGCATTTT,CASSPARPGNQPQHF
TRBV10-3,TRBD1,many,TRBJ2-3,TGTGCCATCAGTGAGGACTGGGACAGGGGTTGGGATACGCAGTATTTT,CAISEDWDRGWDTQYF
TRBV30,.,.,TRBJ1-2,TGTGCCTGGAGCACAGGGCTTTATGGCTACACCTTC,CAWSTGLYGYTF
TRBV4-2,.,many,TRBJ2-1,TGTGCCAGCAGCCAAGACGGAGGTGGTGAGCAGTTCTTC,CASSQDGGGEQFF
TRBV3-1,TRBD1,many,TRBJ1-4,TGTGCCAGCAGCCAAAGCGGGACAGGGGATGAAAAACTGTTTTTT,CASSQSGTGDEKLFF
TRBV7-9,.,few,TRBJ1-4,TGTGCCAGCACCCCCTACAGCGGAAGGGGGGAAAAACTGTTTTTT,CASTPYSGRGEKLFF
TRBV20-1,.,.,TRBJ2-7,TGCAGTGCTAGGTACGGGGCTACTTACGAGCAGTACTTC,CSARYGATYEQYF
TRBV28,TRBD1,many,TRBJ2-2,TGTGCCAGCAGTATACCGGGACAGGGGGGTACCGGGGAGCTGTTTTTT,CASSIPGQGGTGELFF
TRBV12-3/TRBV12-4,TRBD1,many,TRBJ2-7,TGTGCCAGCAGTTCCGGGACAGGGGCACCTGGCTCCTACGAGCAGTACTTC,CASSSGTGAPGSYEQYF
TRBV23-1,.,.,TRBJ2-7,TGCGCCAGCACTTACATGGCGCCCGGTCAGACGGGAGAGCAGTACTTC,CASTYMAPGQTGEQYF
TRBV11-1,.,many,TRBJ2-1,TGTGCCAGCAGCTCCAGCGGGCTCACCTACAATGAGCAGTTCTTC,CASSSSGLTYNEQFF
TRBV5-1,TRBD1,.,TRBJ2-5,TGCGCCAGCAGCCCTATCCGACAGGGGTTTGGAGAGACCCAGTACTTC,CASSPIRQGFGETQYF
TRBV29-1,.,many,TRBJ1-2,TGCAGCGTTGAGCGGACTCTCTATGGCTACACCTTC,CSVERTLYGYTF
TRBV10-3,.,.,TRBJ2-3,TGTGCCATCAGTAAGATCAAGGCCCCTAGCACAGATACGCAGTATTTT,CAISKIKAPSTDTQYF
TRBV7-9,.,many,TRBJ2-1,TGTGCCAGCAGCTTAGTTAAAGGGACAGAGGGGGGAGATGACAATGAGCAGTTCTTC,CASSLVKGTEGGDDNEQFF
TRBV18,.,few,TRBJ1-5,TGTGCCAGCTCACCGTCCTTCAATCAGCCCCAGCATTTT,CASSPSFNQPQHF